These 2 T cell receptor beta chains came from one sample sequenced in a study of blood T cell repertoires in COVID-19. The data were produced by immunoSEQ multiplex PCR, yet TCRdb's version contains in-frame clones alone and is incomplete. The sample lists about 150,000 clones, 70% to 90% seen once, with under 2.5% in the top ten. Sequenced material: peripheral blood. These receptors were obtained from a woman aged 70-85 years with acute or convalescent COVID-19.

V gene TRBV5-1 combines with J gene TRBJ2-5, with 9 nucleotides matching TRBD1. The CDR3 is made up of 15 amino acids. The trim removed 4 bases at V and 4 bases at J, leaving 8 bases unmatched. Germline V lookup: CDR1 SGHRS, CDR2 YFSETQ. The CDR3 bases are TGCGCCAGCAGCCAGACTCTGGGACAGGGAGAGACCCAGTACTTC. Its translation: CASSQTLGQGETQYF.

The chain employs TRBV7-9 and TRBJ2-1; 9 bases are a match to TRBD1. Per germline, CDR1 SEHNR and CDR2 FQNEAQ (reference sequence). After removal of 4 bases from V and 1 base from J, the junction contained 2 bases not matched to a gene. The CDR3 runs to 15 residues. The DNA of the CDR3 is TGTGCCAGCAGCTCCGACAGGGGGTCCTACAATGAGCAGTTCTTC. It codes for CASSSDRGSYNEQFF. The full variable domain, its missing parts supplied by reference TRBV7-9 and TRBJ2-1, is DTGVSQNPRHKITKRGQNVTFRCDPISEHNRLYWYRQTLGQGPEFLTYFQNEAQLEKSRLLSDRFSAERPKGSFSTLEIQRTEQGDSAMYLCASSSDRGSYNEQFFGPGTRLTVL.